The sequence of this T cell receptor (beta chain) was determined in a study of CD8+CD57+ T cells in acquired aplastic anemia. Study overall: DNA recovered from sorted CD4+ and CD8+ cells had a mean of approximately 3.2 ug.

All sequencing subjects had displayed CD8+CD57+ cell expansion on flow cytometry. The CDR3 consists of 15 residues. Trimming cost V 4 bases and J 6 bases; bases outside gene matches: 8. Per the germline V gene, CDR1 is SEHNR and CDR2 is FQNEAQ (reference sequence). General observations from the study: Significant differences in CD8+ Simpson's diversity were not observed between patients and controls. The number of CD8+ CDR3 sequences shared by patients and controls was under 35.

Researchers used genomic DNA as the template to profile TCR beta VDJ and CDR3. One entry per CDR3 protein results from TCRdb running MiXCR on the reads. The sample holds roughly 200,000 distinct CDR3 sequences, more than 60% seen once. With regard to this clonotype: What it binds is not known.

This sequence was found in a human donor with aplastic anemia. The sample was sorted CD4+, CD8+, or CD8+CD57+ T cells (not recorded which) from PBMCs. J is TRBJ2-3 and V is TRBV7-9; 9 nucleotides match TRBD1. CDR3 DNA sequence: TGTGCCAGCAGCTCCCAGACAGGGGGATGGGATACGCAGTATTTT. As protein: CASSSQTGGWDTQYF.